What follows describes a single TCR beta chain. CD8+ and CD4+ T cells from blood underwent TCR beta sequencing. The data stem from a study of CD8 T cells in Susac syndrome. After extraction with the RNeasy kit, about 0.5 to 1 ug of the RNA was reverse transcribed using random hexamers. TCRdb reprocessed the immunoSEQ multiplex PCR reads with MiXCR, giving one entry per CDR3 protein. The table has some 220,000 distinct CDR3 sequences, roughly 96% seen once. The CDR3 has 14 amino acids. Germline-derived CDR1 and CDR2 are SGHVS and FNYEAQ. After removal of 4 bases from V and 4 bases from J, the junction contained 4 bases not matched to a gene.

The chain is built from TRBV7-6 and TRBJ2-3, with TRBD1 matching 8 bases. The TCR was taken from a human donor with multiple sclerosis. Sequencing used CD4+ T cells from PBMCs. The CDR3 protein is CASSSTTGADTQYF. CDR3 sequence (DNA): TGTGCCAGCAGCTCCACGACAGGGGCAGATACGCAGTATTTT.